The next 20 T cell receptor beta chains were all read from a single sample in a study of T cell changes during pregnancy in multiple sclerosis. Here immunoSEQ multiplex PCR was the method, and the copy in TCRdb shows in-frame clones only, minus some. The table includes tens of thousands of clones, 91% detected once. Sequenced material: CD8+ T cells from peripheral blood mononuclear cells, taken before pregnancy. The source of these receptors is a female donor with multiple sclerosis, enrolled in a pregnancy study.

This chain links TRBV10-3 with TRBJ1-1; unclear D gene. Germline V gene lookup returns CDR1 ENHRY and CDR2 SYGVKD. Trimming shortened V by 10 bases and J by 5 bases, and 11 bases separated the two germline ends. The CDR3 runs 11 residues. CDR3 DNA sequence: TGTGCCACATCCCCAGGAACTGAAGCTTTCTTT. This translates into CATSPGTEAFF.

The chain uses TRBV13 and TRBJ1-3; TRBD1 aligns across 10 bases. J lost 3 bases, V lost 4 bases, and 3 bases had no gene match. CDR1 PRHDT and CDR2 FYEKMQ come from the germline V gene (reference sequence). This CDR3 spans 15 amino acids. The CDR3 sequence is CASSSGQGDGNTIYF. The DNA of the CDR3 is TGTGCCAGCAGCTCCGGACAGGGGGATGGAAACACCATATATTTT.

This rearrangement joins TRBV5-4 to TRBJ2-2; D is undetermined. The CDR3 runs 12 residues. Germline CDR1 reads SGHNT; CDR2 reads YYREEE (reference sequence). Trimming left V 4 bases short and J 5 bases short, with 6 bases between. DNA of the CDR3: TGTGCCAGCAGCCAAGAGACCGGGGAGCTGTTTTTT. Protein sequence: CASSQETGELFF.

This chain joins TRBV9 and TRBJ2-7, with 12 nucleotides matching TRBD2. The CDR3 spans 15 residues. V was pared by 4 bases and J by 7 bases, with 9 bases of the junction left unmatched. Germline CDR1 and CDR2: SGDLS and YYNGEE. The CDR3, as DNA: TGTGCCAGCAGCCTGACTAGCGGGGGTTCGAAGGAGCAGTACTTC. Its translation: CASSLTSGGSKEQYF.

The chain uses TRBV5-6 and TRBJ1-2; 7 bases align to TRBD1. Germline V gene sequence: CDR1 SGHDT, CDR2 YYEEEE. This CDR3 spans 15 amino acids. Trimming took 0 bases from V and 3 from J; bases not matched to a gene: 5. The CDR3 spells CASSLGDRADYGYTF. In DNA form, the CDR3 reads TGTGCCAGCAGCTTGGGGGACAGAGCAGACTATGGCTACACCTTC.

This chain joins TRBV19 and TRBJ1-2, with a weak D call TRBD1 (6 bases). The germline CDR1 and CDR2 sequences are LNHDA and SQIVND (reference sequence). V lost 8 bases and J lost 6, with 25 bases in between. This CDR3 region has 16 residues. This chain's CDR3 is CASGAGVRGGIDGYTF. As DNA, the CDR3 is TGTGCCAGTGGGGCAGGGGTTCGCGGTGGCATCGATGGCTACACCTTC.

The chain uses TRBV9 and TRBJ2-3; 7 nucleotides align to TRBD2. V lost 7 bases to trimming and J lost 2 bases; unmatched junction nucleotides: 7. The CDR3 is made up of 14 amino acids. Germline CDR1 is SGDLS and CDR2 is YYNGEE. Here the CDR3 DNA reads TGTGCCAGCGGGCCAGCGGGGTCCACAGATACGCAGTATTTT. Its protein is CASGPAGSTDTQYF.

This clone appeared a few times. The gene calls are TRBV4-1 and TRBJ1-3, with D perhaps TRBD1 (6 bases). This CDR3 comprises 14 residues. CDR1 and CDR2 (germline): MGHRA, YSYEKL. V was clipped by 4 bases and J by 0 bases, with 7 bases between them. The CDR3 loop is CASSRRGSGNTIYF. The CDR3 nucleotides are TGCGCCAGCAGCCGCAGGGGCTCTGGAAACACCATATATTTT.

V usage is TRBV6-5 and J usage is TRBJ2-2; 9 positions match TRBD1. From germline, CDR1 is MNHEY and CDR2 SVGAGI. The CDR3 runs 16 residues. The V gene end was trimmed by 0 bases and the J gene end by 5 bases; junction bases not matched to a gene: 4. DNA of the CDR3: TGTGCCAGCAGTTACTCGGGACAGGGCGGGACCGGGGAGCTGTTTTTT. Protein: CASSYSGQGGTGELFF.

The chain employs TRBV5-6 and TRBJ1-2, with D perhaps TRBD1 (5 bases). Trimming took 0 bases from V and 3 from J, leaving 9 bases between them. The CDR3 consists of 14 residues. In germline, CDR1 is SGHDT, CDR2 YYEEEE. The CDR3 nucleotides are TGTGCCAGCAGCTTGGGTAGGACATACTATGGCTACACCTTC. The encoded protein is CASSLGRTYYGYTF. Supplemented by reference TRBV5-6 and TRBJ1-2, the full variable domain reads DAGVTQSPTHLIKTRGQQVTLRCSPKSGHDTVSWYQQALGQGPQFIFQYYEEEERQRGNFPDRFSGHQFPNYSSELNVNALLLGDSALYLCASSLGRTYYGYTFGSGTRLTVV.

This chain links TRBV7-8 with TRBJ2-7, with D unclear. The CDR3 runs 14 residues. Germline V lookup: CDR1 SGHVS, CDR2 FQNEAQ. The ends were cut back, 2 bases at V and 0 bases at J, with 8 bases in the middle. CDR3 nucleotides: TGTGCCAGCAGCTTATCCTACAGCTCCTACGAGCAGTACTTC. It yields the protein CASSLSYSSYEQYF.

In its sample, this clone was seen once. The CDR3 region is CASSPPVQGVDIQYF. Written as DNA, the CDR3 is TGTGCCAGCTCACCACCGGTTCAGGGCGTGGACATTCAGTACTTC. This rearrangement joins TRBV18 to TRBJ2-4; weak D call: TRBD1 (5 bases). From germline, CDR1 is KGHSH and CDR2 LQKENI. The length of the CDR3 is 15 residues. V was clipped by 0 bases and J by 8 bases, with 14 bases between them. Combining the CDR3 with reference TRBV18 and TRBJ2-4 gives the whole variable domain NAGVMQNPRHLVRRRGQEARLRCSPMKGHSHVYWYRQLPEEGLKFMVYLQKENIIDESGMPKERFSAEFPKEGPSILRIQQVVRGDSAAYFCASSPPVQGVDIQYFGAGTRLSVL.

V usage is TRBV6-5 and J usage is TRBJ1-1; weak D call: TRBD1 (6 bases). With 3 bases removed from V and 3 bases from J, the gap between germline ends came to 14 bases. Germline CDR1 is MNHEY and CDR2 is SVGAGI. The CDR3 loop spans 15 amino acids. CDR3 in DNA: TGTGCCAGCAGTTATTACACAGGGCAGGACACTGAAGCTTTCTTT. It encodes CASSYYTGQDTEAFF.

The rearrangement joins TRBV9 to TRBJ2-5; 11 bases match TRBD2. The CDR3 runs 18 residues. The germline V gene encodes CDR1 SGDLS and CDR2 YYNGEE. V lost 2 bases and J lost 2; bases outside the gene matches: 11. CDR3 protein: CASSVAETSGGLQETQYF. As DNA, the CDR3 is TGTGCCAGCAGCGTCGCAGAAACTAGCGGGGGATTACAAGAGACCCAGTACTTC.

This clone was detected only once. The chain has TRBV6-4 and TRBJ2-1, with 8 nucleotides matching TRBD2. Germline CDR1 reads MRHNA; CDR2 reads SNTAGT. Trimming removed 10 bases from V and 6 bases from J; junction bases left unmatched: 11. The CDR3 contains 14 residues. The CDR3 reads CATSSGGRGNEQFF. Here the CDR3 DNA reads TGTGCCACTTCGAGCGGGGGCCGGGGCAATGAGCAGTTCTTC.

This clone was observed once. The chain joins TRBV6-1 to TRBJ1-6, with D unresolved. Trimming pared 1 base from V and 7 bases from J, leaving 14 bases between. The CDR3 sequence is 16 residues long. Germline V lookup: CDR1 MNHNS, CDR2 SASEGT. CDR3 in DNA: TGTGCCAGCAGTGAAGACGAACTGCGACAAAATTCACCCCTCCACTTT. Translating gives CASSEDELRQNSPLHF.

Written as DNA, the CDR3 is TGTGCCTGGAGTGTACTCCAAAATCAGCCCCAGCATTTT. It specifies CAWSVLQNQPQHF. This chain connects TRBV30 to TRBJ1-5; D is uncertain. The ends were cut back, 0 bases at V and 4 bases at J, with 7 bases in the middle. CDR1 is GTSNPN, CDR2 SVGIG, per germline (reference sequence). This CDR3 comprises 13 residues.

The chain has TRBV19 and TRBJ1-6; 8 nucleotides match TRBD1. This CDR3 has 15 residues. The J segment lost 8 bases and the V segment lost 5 bases, leaving 8 bases of the junction unmatched. Germline loops: CDR1 LNHDA, CDR2 SQIVND (reference sequence). Written as DNA, the CDR3 is TGTGCCAGTAGTGCGACCGGGACAGGATATTCACCCCTCCACTTT. Its translation is CASSATGTGYSPLHF.

This clone was detected only a few times. The V and J genes are TRBV19 and TRBJ1-1, with a weak D call TRBD1 (6 bases). V lost 9 bases and J lost 2, with 13 bases in between. CDR3 length equals 13 residues. The germline V gene has CDR1 LNHDA and CDR2 SQIVND (reference sequence). Written as DNA, the CDR3 is TGTGCCAGCCGGGGGGGGCTCAACACTGAAGCTTTCTTT. Amino acid sequence: CASRGGLNTEAFF.

This clone has just one count. The V call is TRBV5-1, the J call TRBJ2-7, with 7 positions matching TRBD2. The germline V gene has CDR1 SGHRS and CDR2 YFSETQ. The CDR3 has 11 residues. J was trimmed by 7 bases and V by 6 bases; bases with no gene match: 4. CDR3 nucleotide sequence: TGCGCCAGCACTTGGGGGGGGGAGCAGTACTTC. Translation gives CASTWGGEQYF.